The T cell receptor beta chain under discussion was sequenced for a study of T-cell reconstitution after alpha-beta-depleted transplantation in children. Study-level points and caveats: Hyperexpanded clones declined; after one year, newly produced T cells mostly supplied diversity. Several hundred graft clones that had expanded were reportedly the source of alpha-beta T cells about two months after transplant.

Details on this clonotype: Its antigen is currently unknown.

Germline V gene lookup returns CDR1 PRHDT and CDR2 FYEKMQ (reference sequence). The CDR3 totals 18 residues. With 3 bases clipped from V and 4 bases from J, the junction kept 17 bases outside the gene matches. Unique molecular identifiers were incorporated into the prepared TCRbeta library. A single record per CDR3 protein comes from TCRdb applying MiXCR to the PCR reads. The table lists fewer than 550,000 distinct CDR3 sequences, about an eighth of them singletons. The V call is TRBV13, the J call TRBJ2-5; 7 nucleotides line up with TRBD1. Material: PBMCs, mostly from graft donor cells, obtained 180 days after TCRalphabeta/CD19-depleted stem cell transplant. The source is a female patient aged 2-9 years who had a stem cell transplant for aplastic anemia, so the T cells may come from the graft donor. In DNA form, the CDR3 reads TGTGCCAGCAGCTTCCTCCCCGGGTTCCGAGGGGGCCTAGAGACCCAGTACTTC. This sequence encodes CASSFLPGFRGGLETQYF.